Presented here are 23 T cell receptor beta chains from one specimen sequenced in a study of beta chain features in type 1 diabetes (dated by TCRdb to between 2017 and 2018). Library preparation employed the immunoSEQ multiplex PCR assay. The entire isolated RNA was reverse transcribed using the High Capacity cDNA Reverse Transcription Kit, and thus expressed TCRB transcripts were sequenced. TCRdb retrieved this table from immuneACCESS and kept in-frame rearrangements only. Not all clones are present; in checked studies, unresolved V genes account for under half, and no reason is known for the remainder. The sample records about 220,000 clones, approximately 10% of which are singletons. The top ten clones comprise about 1.2% of the sample. The sequencing input was central memory CD4+ T cells from blood. These receptors came from a man between 18 and 35 years old in good health.

This chain links TRBV6-5 with TRBJ2-5, with 8 bases matching TRBD1. Germline V gene lookup returns CDR1 MNHEY and CDR2 SVGAGI. This CDR3 is 14 amino acids long. The trim removed 9 bases at V and 9 bases at J, leaving 15 bases unmatched. CDR3 sequence: CASSSGTGEGAQYF. The CDR3 nucleotides read TGTGCCAGTTCCTCCGGGACAGGCGAAGGGGCCCAGTACTTC.

This clone was seen only a few times. The CDR3, as DNA: TGTGCCAGCAGTGAGCCGGGGACTAGCGGTTACGAGCAGTACTTC. Translation: CASSEPGTSGYEQYF. V usage is TRBV25-1 and J usage is TRBJ2-7; 11 nucleotides match TRBD2. The CDR3 totals 15 residues. V trimming: 3 bases; J trimming: 4 bases; junction bases outside the gene matches: 5. Germline CDR1 and CDR2: MGHDK and SYGVNS.

The genes are TRBV4-3 and TRBJ2-1, with 11 bases matching TRBD2. The CDR3 length is 21 residues. Germline V CDR1 and CDR2: LGHNA, YSLEER. V shed 0 bases and J 3 bases; nucleotides not matched to a gene: 16. The CDR3 spells CASSQESSVSGRAGSYNEQFF. The CDR3 DNA sequence: TGCGCCAGCAGCCAAGAGTCATCCGTTAGCGGGAGGGCCGGAAGCTACAATGAGCAGTTCTTC.

The table lists this clone with a few counts. V usage is TRBV19 and J usage is TRBJ1-5; TRBD1 might be the D (5 bases). V was clipped by 1 base and J by 3 bases, with 7 bases between them. This CDR3 region has 14 residues. Looked up from germline, CDR1 is LNHDA and CDR2 is SQIVND (reference sequence). This CDR3 is CASSIGRVNQPQHF. Written as DNA, the CDR3 is TGTGCCAGTAGTATAGGCAGGGTCAATCAGCCCCAGCATTTT. The full variable domain, with the rest looked up from reference TRBV19 and TRBJ1-5, is DGGITQSPKYLFRKEGQNVTLSCEQNLNHDAMYWYRQDPGQGLRLIYYSQIVNDFQKGDIAEGYSVSREKKESFPLTVTSAQKNPTAFYLCASSIGRVNQPQHFGDGTRLSIL.

This clone was seen more than once but under ten times. This sequence joins TRBV18 and TRBJ1-4, with D perhaps matching TRBD1 (5 bases). The V gene's germline CDR1 is KGHSH and CDR2 LQKENI. The V and J ends lost 3 bases and 3 bases respectively, with 14 bases between them. The CDR3 covers 16 residues. In nucleotides, the CDR3 is TGTGCCAGCTCACCCGGGACGTCCGGTGCTAATGAAAAACTGTTTTTT. Protein: CASSPGTSGANEKLFF.

Remarks on this clone: In the same sample, other DNA sequences code for this CDR3. V gene TRBV30 combines with J gene TRBJ2-5; 8 positions match TRBD2. Germline CDR1 GTSNPN, CDR2 SVGIG (reference sequence). V shed 8 bases, J shed 7 bases, and the junction held 9 bases outside the gene matches. The CDR3 is 12 amino acids. In DNA, the CDR3 is TGTGCCCGGCTAGCCGGGGGGGGGACCCAGTACTTC. Its protein product is CARLAGGGTQYF.

This clone came up many times. The chain carries TRBV19 and TRBJ2-5, with D unresolved. The germline V gene has CDR1 LNHDA and CDR2 SQIVND (reference sequence). The ends were cut back, 6 bases at V and 4 bases at J, with 15 bases in the middle. This CDR3 is built from 14 residues. The CDR3 region has the DNA TGTGCCAGTAGCCCAAGGGTGACGGGAGAGACCCAGTACTTC. Amino acid sequence: CASSPRVTGETQYF.

The DNA for the CDR3 is TGTGCCAGCAGTGGTCGGAACACCGGGGAGCTGTTTTTT. Its translation: CASSGRNTGELFF. The chain is built from TRBV2 and TRBJ2-2, with D unresolved. The CDR3 totals 13 residues. The germline V gene encodes CDR1 SNHLY and CDR2 FYNNEI. V was clipped by 4 bases and J by 1 base, with 4 bases between them. Looking up the rest from reference TRBV2 and TRBJ2-2 gives the full variable domain: EPEVTQTPSHQVTQMGQEVILRCVPISNHLYFYWYRQILGQKVEFLVSFYNNEISEKSEIFDDQFSVERPDGSNFTLKIRSTKLEDSAMYFCASSGRNTGELFFGEGSRLTVL.

The sample holds a few counts of this clone. This chain joins TRBV5-6 and TRBJ1-1, with D possibly matching TRBD1 (5 bases). The CDR3 extends over 17 amino acids. V lost 4 bases and J 3 bases, leaving 22 bases between the germline ends. CDR1 is SGHDT and CDR2 is YYEEEE in the germline V gene. The CDR3 loop is CASSPVGQGGDYTEAFF. CDR3 coding DNA: TGTGCCAGCAGCCCAGTAGGCCAGGGAGGGGATTACACTGAAGCTTTCTTT.

This rearrangement joins TRBV7-2 to TRBJ2-1; D not resolved. Trimming left V 2 bases short and J 3 bases short, with 11 bases between. Looked up from germline, CDR1 is SGHTA and CDR2 is FQGNSA. The CDR3 contains 15 residues. Written as DNA, the CDR3 is TGTGCCAGCAGCTTATCTGCCGGGCACTACAATGAGCAGTTCTTC. It translates to CASSLSAGHYNEQFF.

This clone was seen only a few times. The chain carries TRBV7-2 and TRBJ2-6, with a weak D call TRBD1 (5 bases). Germline V gives CDR1 SGHTA, CDR2 FQGNSA. This CDR3 contains 17 residues. Between the trimmed V and J ends, which lost 8 bases and 0 bases, there was a span of 17 bases. CDR3 bases: TGTGCCAGCTGTCCAGGGCCATACAGCTCTGGGGCCAACGTCCTGACTTTC. Encoded protein: CASCPGPYSSGANVLTF.

The V and J genes are TRBV29-1 and TRBJ1-1, with no clear D. CDR3 length equals 10 residues. V lost 5 bases to trimming and J lost 5 bases, with 6 bases between them. Germline assignment: CDR1 SQVTM and CDR2 ANQGSEA. CDR3 coding DNA: TGCAGCGTTACCCGAACTGAAGCTTTCTTT. This sequence encodes CSVTRTEAFF. Combining the CDR3 with reference TRBV29-1 and TRBJ1-1 gives the whole variable domain SAVISQKPSRDICQRGTSLTIQCQVDSQVTMMFWYRQQPGQSLTLIATANQGSEATYESGFVIDKFPISRPNLTFSTLTVSNMSPEDSSIYLCSVTRTEAFFGQGTRLTVV.

This clone was seen only a few times. V usage is TRBV18 and J usage is TRBJ1-5, with TRBD1 identical over 8 bases. This CDR3 has 14 amino acids. Looked up from germline, CDR1 is KGHSH and CDR2 is LQKENI. The ends lost 5 bases at V and 5 bases at J; junction bases unmatched: 5. The CDR3 DNA sequence: TGTGCCAGCTCAGGACAGGGAGCGGATCAGCCCCAGCATTTT. It encodes CASSGQGADQPQHF.

The chain is built from TRBV30 and TRBJ1-2; possible D gene TRBD1, 6 bases. CDR1 and CDR2 from the germline V gene are GTSNPN and SVGIG (reference sequence). The CDR3 runs to 13 residues. V gave up 2 bases and J gave up 8 bases, with 15 bases separating them. The CDR3 coding sequence is TGTGCCTGGAGTCCAACAGGGTTGGGAGGCTACACCTTC. Its protein is CAWSPTGLGGYTF.

The chain employs TRBV10-3 and TRBJ2-5; 8 nucleotides align to TRBD2. The CDR3 is 13 residues long. The germline V gene has CDR1 ENHRY and CDR2 SYGVKD. The V segment lost 6 bases and the J segment 4 bases; nucleotides outside the gene matches: 4. The CDR3 sequence: CAIRAGATETQYF. The CDR3 DNA reads TGTGCCATCAGAGCGGGAGCTACAGAGACCCAGTACTTC.

The genes are TRBV29-1 and TRBJ2-3; 7 positions agree with TRBD2. Germline V gene sequence: CDR1 SQVTM, CDR2 ANQGSEA. The trim removed 3 bases at V and 0 bases at J, leaving 9 bases unmatched. This CDR3 has 16 amino acids. The CDR3 spells CSVDGGNRRSTDTQYF. Written as DNA, the CDR3 is TGCAGCGTTGACGGGGGGAACAGGCGAAGCACAGATACGCAGTATTTT.

This clone showed up just a few times. CDR3 protein: CASSQGGGESKNIQYF. CDR3 coding DNA: TGTGCCAGCAGCCAAGGGGGCGGAGAGTCCAAAAACATTCAGTACTTC. The chain uses TRBV4-2 and TRBJ2-4; tentatively, D is TRBD1 (5 bases). This CDR3 comprises 16 residues. Germline CDR1 and CDR2: LGHNA and YNFKEQ. V lost 1 base, J lost 2 bases, and 12 bases lay in between.

V and J are TRBV15 and TRBJ2-1; the match to TRBD2 covers 13 bases. Germline loops: CDR1 LNHNV, CDR2 YYDKDF (reference sequence). The CDR3 is 15 amino acids. J gave up 6 bases and V 4 bases, and 3 bases lay outside the gene matches. CDR3 in DNA: TGTGCCACCAGCACCCGACTAGCGGGAGGCAATGAGCAGTTCTTC. Protein sequence: CATSTRLAGGNEQFF.

The chain has TRBV2 and TRBJ2-7; 8 bases line up with TRBD1. Per the germline V gene, CDR1 is SNHLY and CDR2 is FYNNEI. V was pared by 7 bases and J by 3 bases, with 14 bases of the junction left unmatched. The CDR3 has 16 residues. CDR3 sequence: CASNLSDRELGYEQYF. The CDR3 DNA follows: TGTGCCAGCAACTTATCGGACAGGGAGCTAGGCTACGAGCAGTACTTC.

This clone was detected only a few times. The CDR3 DNA is TGTGCCTGGAGTGCGACAGTCGGAGGCTACACCTTC. Protein sequence: CAWSATVGGYTF. The chain joins TRBV30 to TRBJ1-2, with D maybe TRBD1 (5 bases). V lost 1 base, J lost 8 bases, and 11 bases lay in between. The CDR3 is made up of 12 amino acids. Germline CDR1 and CDR2: GTSNPN and SVGIG (reference sequence).

A few counts support this clone. V is TRBV18 and J is TRBJ1-2; the D gene is possibly TRBD1 (5 bases). The CDR3 totals 13 residues. Per germline, CDR1 KGHSH and CDR2 LQKENI. The ends were cut back, 5 bases at V and 5 bases at J, with 12 bases in the middle. The CDR3 spells CASSAGTAYGYTF. The CDR3 coding sequence is TGTGCCAGCTCAGCCGGGACGGCTTATGGCTACACCTTC.

Many counts were recorded for this clone. The chain joins TRBV30 to TRBJ1-1, with a tentative D call TRBD1 (5 bases). The CDR3 loop spans 15 amino acids. The germline CDR1 and CDR2 sequences are GTSNPN and SVGIG (reference sequence). V lost 0 bases and J lost 4, with 15 bases in between. CDR3 bases: TGTGCCTGGAGTGTACTAGGGGCTCGAGGCACTGAAGCTTTCTTT. Its protein product is CAWSVLGARGTEAFF.

This chain connects TRBV30 to TRBJ1-1; D unclear. The CDR3 covers 13 residues. Trimming pared 8 bases from V and 0 bases from J, leaving 13 bases between. Germline values: CDR1 GTSNPN, CDR2 SVGIG (reference sequence). Here the CDR3 reads CAGIQQMNTEAFF. The CDR3 bases are TGTGCCGGAATCCAACAGATGAACACTGAAGCTTTCTTT.